A selection of T cell receptor beta chains follows, all from one sample in a study of T cell repertoires in cytomegalovirus infection. TCRdb re-called the reads through MiXCR, storing one row per CDR3 protein. The data hold about 360,000 distinct CDR3 sequences, with 15% to 20% observed a single time. The sample taken for sequencing was PBMCs. Receptor source: a human donor in good health (CMV status not recorded). Some clones in this sample may be carry-over from other donors' samples. Each CDR3 is given with its conserved first and last residue. A D gene is named only where the DNA matches it firmly. The size field is filled for only some rows; it gives once, few, many or a size class.

d_gene	v_gene	abundance	j_gene	CDR3aa	CDR3nt
TRBD1	TRBV7-9	few	TRBJ2-3	CASSLGQGATDTQYF	TGTGCCAGCAGCCTTGGACAGGGGGCTACAGATACGCAGTATTTT
TRBD2	TRBV25-1	few	TRBJ2-1	CASSASGGPSSYNEQFF	TGTGCCAGCAGTGCCAGCGGGGGCCCGAGCTCCTACAATGAGCAGTTCTTC
.	TRBV11-2	few	TRBJ1-1	CASSGGGDTEAFF	TGTGCCAGCAGCGGCGGGGGAGACACTGAAGCTTTCTTT
TRBD1	TRBV4-3	many	TRBJ2-7	CASSRDRGREQYF	TGCGCCAGCAGCCGGGACAGGGGGCGCGAGCAGTACTTC
.	TRBV11-3	many	TRBJ2-3	CASSFGRITDTQYF	TGTGCCAGCAGCTTTGGACGAATCACAGATACGCAGTATTTT
.	TRBV7-9	.	TRBJ2-4	CASSLPTKGPLELAKNIQYF	TGTGCCAGCAGCTTACCCACGAAGGGCCCCCTCGAACTAGCCAAAAACATTCAGTACTTC
.	TRBV5-3	.	TRBJ2-1	CASSHGLALGEQFF	TGTGCCAGCAGCCACGGGCTAGCACTTGGTGAGCAGTTCTTC
TRBD2	TRBV27	.	TRBJ2-1	CASSWAGLAVNNEQFF	TGTGCCAGCAGTTGGGCGGGACTAGCGGTTAACAATGAGCAGTTCTTC
.	TRBV5-1	.	TRBJ2-7	CASSIPTAGYHEQYF	TGCGCCAGCAGCATACCCACCGCGGGGTACCACGAGCAGTACTTC
.	TRBV12-3/TRBV12-4	many	TRBJ2-7	CASSRLGEGYEQYF	TGTGCCAGCAGTAGGCTAGGGGAAGGCTACGAGCAGTACTTC
.	TRBV20-1	few	TRBJ2-3	CSASGGPNTQYF	TGCAGTGCTAGTGGGGGGCCCAATACGCAGTATTTT
.	TRBV18	few	TRBJ1-5	CASSPQGFDNQPQHF	TGTGCCAGCTCACCTCAGGGGTTCGACAATCAGCCCCAGCATTTT
TRBD1	TRBV5-4	few	TRBJ2-7	CASSATGDLSYEQYF	TGTGCCAGCAGCGCCACAGGGGACCTCTCCTACGAGCAGTACTTC
.	TRBV27	few	TRBJ2-1	CASSHRELSYNEQFF	TGTGCCAGCAGCCACCGTGAGCTGTCCTACAATGAGCAGTTCTTC
TRBD2	TRBV11-2	few	TRBJ2-7	CASSPGSGRGEQYF	TGTGCCAGCAGCCCTGGGAGCGGGAGGGGGGAGCAGTACTTC
TRBD1	TRBV24-1	few	TRBJ2-5	CATSEPGQGSGETQYF	TGTGCCACCAGTGAGCCGGGACAGGGGAGTGGAGAGACCCAGTACTTC
.	TRBV4-1	once	TRBJ2-7	CASSQEQGSYEQYF	TGCGCCAGCAGCCAAGAGCAGGGATCCTACGAGCAGTACTTC